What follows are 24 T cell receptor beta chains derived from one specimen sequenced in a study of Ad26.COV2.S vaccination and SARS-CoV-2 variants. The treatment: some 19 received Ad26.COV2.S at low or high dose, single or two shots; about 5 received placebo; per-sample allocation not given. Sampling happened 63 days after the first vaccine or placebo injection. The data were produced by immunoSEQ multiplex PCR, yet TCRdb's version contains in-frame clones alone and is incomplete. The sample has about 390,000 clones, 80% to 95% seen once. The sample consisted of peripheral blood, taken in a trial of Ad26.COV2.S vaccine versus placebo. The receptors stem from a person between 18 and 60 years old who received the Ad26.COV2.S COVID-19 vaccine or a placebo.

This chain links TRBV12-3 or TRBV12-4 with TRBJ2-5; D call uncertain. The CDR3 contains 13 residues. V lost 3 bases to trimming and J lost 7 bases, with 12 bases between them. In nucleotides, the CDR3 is TGTGCCAGCAGTTTGGCACTCCCGACGACCCAGTACTTC. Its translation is CASSLALPTTQYF.

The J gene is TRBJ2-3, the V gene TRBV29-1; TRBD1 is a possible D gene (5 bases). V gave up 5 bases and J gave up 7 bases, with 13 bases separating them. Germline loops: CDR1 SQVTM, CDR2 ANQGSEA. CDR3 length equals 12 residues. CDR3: CSVLTETNTQYF. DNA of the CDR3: TGCAGCGTTCTGACAGAAACGAATACGCAGTATTTT.

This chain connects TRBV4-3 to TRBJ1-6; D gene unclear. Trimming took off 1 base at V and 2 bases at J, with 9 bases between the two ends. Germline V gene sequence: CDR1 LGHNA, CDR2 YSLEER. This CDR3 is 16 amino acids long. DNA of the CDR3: TGCGCCAGCAGCCAAGGACTCTCTGCCTATAATTCACCCCTCCACTTT. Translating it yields CASSQGLSAYNSPLHF.

The CDR3 region has the DNA TGTGCCAGTTCACTGAGCTCTGGAAACACCATATATTTT. It yields the protein CASSLSSGNTIYF. The rearrangement joins TRBV6-5 to TRBJ1-3, with D unclear. The V gene's germline CDR1 is MNHEY and CDR2 SVGAGI. V lost 9 bases to trimming and J lost 0 bases, with 9 bases between them. The CDR3 has 13 residues.

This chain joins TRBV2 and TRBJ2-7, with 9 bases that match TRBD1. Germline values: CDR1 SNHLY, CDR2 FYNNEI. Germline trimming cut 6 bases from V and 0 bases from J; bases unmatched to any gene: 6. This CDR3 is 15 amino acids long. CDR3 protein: CASREQGAYSYEQYF. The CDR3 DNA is TGTGCCAGCAGGGAACAGGGGGCTTACTCCTACGAGCAGTACTTC.

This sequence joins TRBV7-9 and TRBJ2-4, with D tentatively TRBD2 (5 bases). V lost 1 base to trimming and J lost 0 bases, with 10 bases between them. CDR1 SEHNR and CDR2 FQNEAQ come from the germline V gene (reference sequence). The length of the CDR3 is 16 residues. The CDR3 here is CASSLGGALAKNIQYF. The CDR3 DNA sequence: TGTGCCAGCAGCTTAGGGGGAGCCCTAGCCAAAAACATTCAGTACTTC.

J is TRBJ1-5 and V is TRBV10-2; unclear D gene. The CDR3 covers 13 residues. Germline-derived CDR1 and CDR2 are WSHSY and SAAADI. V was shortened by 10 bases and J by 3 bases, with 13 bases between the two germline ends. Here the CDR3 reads CATRQEINQPQHF. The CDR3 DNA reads TGCGCCACCCGACAAGAAATCAATCAGCCCCAGCATTTT.

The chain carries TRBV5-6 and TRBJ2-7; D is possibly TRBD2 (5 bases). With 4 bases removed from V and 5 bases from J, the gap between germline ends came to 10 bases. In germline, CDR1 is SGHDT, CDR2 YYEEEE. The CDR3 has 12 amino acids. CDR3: CASSRIGDEQYF. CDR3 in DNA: TGTGCCAGCAGCCGGATCGGGGACGAGCAGTACTTC.

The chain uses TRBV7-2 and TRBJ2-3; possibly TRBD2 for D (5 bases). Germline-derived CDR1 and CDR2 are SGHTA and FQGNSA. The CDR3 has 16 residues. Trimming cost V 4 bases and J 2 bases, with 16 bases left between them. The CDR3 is CASSYLAGVVTDTQYF. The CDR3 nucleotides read TGTGCCAGCAGCTATTTGGCGGGTGTGGTCACAGATACGCAGTATTTT.

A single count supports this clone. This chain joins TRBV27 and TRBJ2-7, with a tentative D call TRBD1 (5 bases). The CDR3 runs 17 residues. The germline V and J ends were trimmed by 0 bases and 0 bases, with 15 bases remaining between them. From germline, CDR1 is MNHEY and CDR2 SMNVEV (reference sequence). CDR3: CASSLSFPRANSYEQYF. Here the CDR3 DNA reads TGTGCCAGCAGTTTATCGTTCCCCAGGGCGAACTCCTACGAGCAGTACTTC.

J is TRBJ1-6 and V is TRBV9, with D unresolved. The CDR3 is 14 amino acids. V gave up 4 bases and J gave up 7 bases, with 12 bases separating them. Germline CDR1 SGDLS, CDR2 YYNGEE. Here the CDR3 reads CASSPTRGNSPLHF. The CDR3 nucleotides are TGTGCCAGCAGCCCCACGAGAGGAAATTCACCCCTCCACTTT.

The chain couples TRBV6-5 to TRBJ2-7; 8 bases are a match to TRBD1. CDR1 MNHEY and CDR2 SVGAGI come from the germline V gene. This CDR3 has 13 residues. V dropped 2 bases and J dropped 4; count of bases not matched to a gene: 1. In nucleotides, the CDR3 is TGTGCCAGCAGTTACAACAGGGGGTACGAGCAGTACTTC. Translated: CASSYNRGYEQYF.

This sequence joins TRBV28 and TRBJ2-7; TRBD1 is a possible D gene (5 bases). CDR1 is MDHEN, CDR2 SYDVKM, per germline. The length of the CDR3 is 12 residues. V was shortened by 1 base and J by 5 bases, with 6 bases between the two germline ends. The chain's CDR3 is CASSLSGNEQYF. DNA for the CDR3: TGTGCCAGCAGTTTATCAGGGAACGAGCAGTACTTC.

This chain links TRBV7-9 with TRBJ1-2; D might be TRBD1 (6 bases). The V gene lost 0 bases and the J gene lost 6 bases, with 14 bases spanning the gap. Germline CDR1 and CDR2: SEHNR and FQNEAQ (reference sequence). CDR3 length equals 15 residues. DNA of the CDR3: TGTGCCAGCAGCTTAGCCCCCGACAGGTTCAATGGCTACACCTTC. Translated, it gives CASSLAPDRFNGYTF.

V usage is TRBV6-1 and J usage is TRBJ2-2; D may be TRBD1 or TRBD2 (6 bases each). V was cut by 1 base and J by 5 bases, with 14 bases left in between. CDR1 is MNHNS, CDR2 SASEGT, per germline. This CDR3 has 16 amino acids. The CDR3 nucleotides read TGTGCCAGCAGTGAAGGGCCACTAGGGGGGACCGGGGAGCTGTTTTTT. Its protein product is CASSEGPLGGTGELFF.

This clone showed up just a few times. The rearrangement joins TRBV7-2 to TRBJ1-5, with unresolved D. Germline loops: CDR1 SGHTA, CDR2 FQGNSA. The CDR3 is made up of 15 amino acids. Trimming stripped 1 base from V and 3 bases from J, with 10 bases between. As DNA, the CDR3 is TGTGCCAGCAGCTTAGGTGGGAGGGTCAATCAGCCCCAGCATTTT. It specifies CASSLGGRVNQPQHF.

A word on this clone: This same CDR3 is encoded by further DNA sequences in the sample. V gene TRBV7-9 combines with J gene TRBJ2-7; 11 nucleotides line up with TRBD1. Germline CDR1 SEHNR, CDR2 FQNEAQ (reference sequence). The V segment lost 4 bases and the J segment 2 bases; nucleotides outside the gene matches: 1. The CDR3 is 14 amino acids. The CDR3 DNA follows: TGTGCCAGCAGCTCGGGACAGGGGGCCTACGAGCAGTACTTC. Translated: CASSSGQGAYEQYF.

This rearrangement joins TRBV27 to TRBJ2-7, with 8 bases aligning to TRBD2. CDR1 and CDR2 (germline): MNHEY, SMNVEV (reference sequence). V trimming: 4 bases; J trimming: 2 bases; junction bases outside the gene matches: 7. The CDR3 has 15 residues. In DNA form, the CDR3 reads TGTGCCAGCAGTTGGGGCGGGGGGCAAACCTACGAGCAGTACTTC. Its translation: CASSWGGGQTYEQYF.

The CDR3 spells CASSGGQRKAYTF. The CDR3 bases are TGTGCCAGCAGTGGAGGTCAGAGAAAGGCCTACACCTTC. V is TRBV2 and J is TRBJ1-2; D call uncertain. V shed 4 bases and J shed 10 bases, with 16 bases lying between them. This CDR3 comprises 13 residues. CDR1 SNHLY and CDR2 FYNNEI come from the germline V gene. Full variable domain (rest looked up from reference TRBV2 and TRBJ1-2): EPEVTQTPSHQVTQMGQEVILRCVPISNHLYFYWYRQILGQKVEFLVSFYNNEISEKSEIFDDQFSVERPDGSNFTLKIRSTKLEDSAMYFCASSGGQRKAYTFGSGTRLTVV.

The CDR3 region has the DNA TGTGCCTGGAGCGGATGGGGGGCCAACGTCCTGACTTTC. Its protein product is CAWSGWGANVLTF. The rearrangement joins TRBV30 to TRBJ2-6; no definite D call. The CDR3 covers 13 residues. V lost 3 bases, J lost 4 bases, and 7 bases lay in between. Germline V gives CDR1 GTSNPN, CDR2 SVGIG (reference sequence).

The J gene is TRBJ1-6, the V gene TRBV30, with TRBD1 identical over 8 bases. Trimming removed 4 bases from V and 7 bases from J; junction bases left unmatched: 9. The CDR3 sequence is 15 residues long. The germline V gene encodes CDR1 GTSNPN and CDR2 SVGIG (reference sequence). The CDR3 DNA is TGTGCCTGGAACTTCCCAGGGGGCTGGAATTCACCCCTCCACTTT. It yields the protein CAWNFPGGWNSPLHF.

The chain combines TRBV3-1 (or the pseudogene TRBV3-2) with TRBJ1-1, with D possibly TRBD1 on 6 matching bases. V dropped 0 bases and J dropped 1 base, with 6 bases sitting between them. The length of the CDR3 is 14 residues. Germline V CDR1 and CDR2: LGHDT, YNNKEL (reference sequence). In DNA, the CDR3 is TGTGCCAGCAGCCAAGAGGGACAGAACACTGAAGCTTTCTTT. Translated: CASSQEGQNTEAFF.

CDR3 sequence reads: CASSFRLVTNTGELFF. As DNA, the CDR3 is TGTGCCAGCAGCTTTCGTCTAGTTACTAACACCGGGGAGCTGTTTTTT. The chain couples TRBV7-8 to TRBJ2-2, with D unclear. Germline lookup yields CDR1 SGHVS and CDR2 FQNEAQ. The CDR3 covers 16 residues. Trimming removed 3 bases at V and 2 bases at J, with 13 bases between.

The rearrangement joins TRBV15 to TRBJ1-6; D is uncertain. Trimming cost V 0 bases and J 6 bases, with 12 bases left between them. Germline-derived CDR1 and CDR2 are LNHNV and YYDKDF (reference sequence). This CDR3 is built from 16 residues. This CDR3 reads CATSRDLVGFNSPLHF. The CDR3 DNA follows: TGTGCCACCAGCAGAGATCTGGTAGGGTTTAATTCACCCCTCCACTTT.